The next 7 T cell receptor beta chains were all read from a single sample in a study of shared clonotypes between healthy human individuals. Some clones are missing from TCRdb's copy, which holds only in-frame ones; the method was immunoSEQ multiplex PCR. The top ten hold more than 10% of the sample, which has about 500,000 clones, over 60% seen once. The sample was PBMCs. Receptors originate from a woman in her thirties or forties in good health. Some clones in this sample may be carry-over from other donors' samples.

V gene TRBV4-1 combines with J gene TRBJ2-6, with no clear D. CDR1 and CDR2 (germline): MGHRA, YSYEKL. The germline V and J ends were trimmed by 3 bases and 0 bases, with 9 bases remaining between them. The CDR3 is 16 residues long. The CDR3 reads CASSHQPRSGANVLTF. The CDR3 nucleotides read TGCGCCAGCAGCCACCAACCTCGCTCTGGGGCCAACGTCCTGACTTTC.

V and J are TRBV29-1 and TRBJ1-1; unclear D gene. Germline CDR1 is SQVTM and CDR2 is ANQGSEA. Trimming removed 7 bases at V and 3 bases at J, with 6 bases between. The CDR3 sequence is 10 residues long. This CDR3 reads CSARDTEAFF. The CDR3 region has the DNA TGCAGCGCCCGGGACACTGAAGCTTTCTTT.

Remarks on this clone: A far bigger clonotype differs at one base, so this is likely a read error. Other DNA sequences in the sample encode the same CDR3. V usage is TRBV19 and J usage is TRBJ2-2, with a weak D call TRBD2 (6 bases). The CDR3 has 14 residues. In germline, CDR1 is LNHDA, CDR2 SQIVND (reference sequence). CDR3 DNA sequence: TGTGCCAGTTGCCCGATGGGGGGAGTCGGGGAACTGTTTTTT. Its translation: CASCPMGGVGELFF.

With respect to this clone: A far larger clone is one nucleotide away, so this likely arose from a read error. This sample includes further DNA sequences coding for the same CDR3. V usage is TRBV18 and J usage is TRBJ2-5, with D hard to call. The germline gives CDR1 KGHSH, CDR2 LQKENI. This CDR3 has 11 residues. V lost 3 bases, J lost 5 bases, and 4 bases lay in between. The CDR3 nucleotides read TGTGCCAGCTCACCGGGGGAGACCCAGTACTTC. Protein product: CASSPGETQYF. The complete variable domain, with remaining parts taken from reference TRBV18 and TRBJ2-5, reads NAGVMQNPRHLVRRRGQEARLRCSPMKGHSHVYWYRQLPEEGLKFMVYLQKENIIDESGMPKERFSAEFPKEGPSILRIQQVVRGDSAAYFCASSPGETQYFGPGTRLLVL.

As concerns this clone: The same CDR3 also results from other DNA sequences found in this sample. CDR3 nucleotide sequence: TGTGCCAGCAGCGTAGGTGACAGCTCCTACGAGCAGTACTTC. This encodes CASSVGDSSYEQYF. This chain connects TRBV9 to TRBJ2-7, with D maybe TRBD1 (5 bases). Germline V gives CDR1 SGDLS, CDR2 YYNGEE. V lost 0 bases, J lost 0 bases, and 7 bases lay in between. This CDR3 has 14 residues.

CDR3 in DNA: TGTGCCAGTAGTTCGCCCGGGGTAGACAATCAGCCCCAGCATTTT. Translation gives CASSSPGVDNQPQHF. The rearrangement uses TRBV19 and TRBJ1-5; no clear D. This CDR3 region has 15 residues. Germline CDR1 and CDR2: LNHDA and SQIVND (reference sequence). Trimming left V 5 bases short and J 3 bases short, with 14 bases between. Full variable domain (rest looked up from reference TRBV19 and TRBJ1-5): DGGITQSPKYLFRKEGQNVTLSCEQNLNHDAMYWYRQDPGQGLRLIYYSQIVNDFQKGDIAEGYSVSREKKESFPLTVTSAQKNPTAFYLCASSSPGVDNQPQHFGDGTRLSIL.

The CDR3 nucleotides are TGTGCCAGCGGGCGGTCAAACAACTACAATGAGCAGTTCTTC. It codes for CASGRSNNYNEQFF. This chain joins TRBV27 and TRBJ2-1; no clear D. The CDR3 extends over 14 amino acids. Deletions cut 8 bases from V and 3 bases from J, with 14 bases between. CDR1 MNHEY and CDR2 SMNVEV come from the germline V gene (reference sequence).